The text below deals with one TCR beta chain. This clonotype appeared a single time. No cognate antigen has been identified for it. There are no base qualities to consult, and no much larger clone falls within one base. The library was generated by PCR. TCRdb lists the instrument as Illumina HiSeq 2500. To reduce PCR and sequencing biases, unique molecular identifiers were incorporated into the TCR beta cDNA libraries. Approximately 500,000 cDNA molecules were obtained per 1 to 10 million input T cells, so each molecule approximated one T cell. Patient libraries were prepared and sequenced with the same protocol used for the earlier healthy control dataset. Samples belonging to the same batch were prepared together, multiplexed and sequenced on a shared HiSeq lane. Per the original workflow: MIGEC was used to process the raw barcoded reads, and molecular identifier groups with only a single read were discarded before consensus assembly and CDR3 extraction. VDJtools was used for post-analysis of the clonotype tables, and diversity was normalized by down-sampling every dataset to the size of the smallest sample. Repertoire overlap clustering matched CDR3 amino acid but not nucleotide sequences to correct batch-related cross-sample contamination. The public reads were reprocessed in TCRdb via fastp at Q25 and MiXCR, keeping in-frame beta chains. Entries are consolidated by CDR3 protein sequence, retaining the most common genes and DNA. The V and J calls were not made by the authors but by TCRdb's processing. The sample contains approximately 460,000 distinct CDR3 sequences, roughly 45% of them found a single time. The biggest ten clones account for about an eighth of the sample.

To demonstrate the VDJtools post-analysis software, the study profiled TCR beta repertoires from the peripheral blood of about a dozen young patients with multiple sclerosis. Multiple sclerosis patients were children and adolescents aged about 6 to 17 years. The sample comes from a study of post-analysis software for immune sequencing data (dated by TCRdb to about 2015). About the study as a whole: The recorded disease courses included relapsing-remitting, secondary progressive and progressive-relapsing multiple sclerosis, and some patients had no subtype annotation. The patient repertoires were set against around eleven previously published healthy control repertoires from donors whose ages ranged from roughly 6 to 27 years. A subset of samples was prepared in parallel using single-end sample barcoding, then pooled and co-amplified after Illumina adapter ligation. Summary of the overall study and its limitations: Strong co-clustering of samples prepared in the same batch was shown by direct clustering with F measure, prompting a batch-effect correction. Significantly higher frequencies in patients than in controls were found for a few TRBV segments, including TRBV5-6, TRBV5-1 and TRBV20-1. Compared with controls, multiple sclerosis patients had significantly lower normalized Chao1 diversity, a finding suggesting substantial peripheral T-cell clonal expansion. The multiple sclerosis patient group was slightly younger than the control group.

The CDR3, from cysteine to phenylalanine, totals 16 residues. The retained sequence is limited to the CDR3, 48 bases, with the frame set at the first base. V is cut by 0 bases and J by 11 bases, and the space between the germline ends is 20 bases. The chain joins TRBV12-3 or TRBV12-4 to TRBJ2-1, with a tentative D call of TRBD1 or TRBD2, each matching 6 bases. The clonotype comes from a girl under 18 with multiple sclerosis. Material: blood. The CDR3 region reads CASSLAPGLRGNKQFF. The nucleotide sequence reads TGTGCCAGCAGTTTAGCGCCGGGACTTAGGGGGAATAAGCAGTTCTTC.